The next 29 T cell receptor beta chains were all read from a single sample in a study of regulatory T cells in long-lasting Graves disease. To make TCR beta libraries, researchers used iRepertoire HTBI primers and Arm-PCR of CDR3 regions. TCRdb re-derived calls from the multiplex PCR reads in MiXCR, one entry per CDR3 protein. This sample has 430,000 or so distinct CDR3 sequences; over 20% occur once, and the top ten carry 14%. Stated time point: persistent/refractory GD, antithyroid drugs over 5 years with positive TRAb. After RNA was extracted from PBMCs, the TCR library was made from it. The source was peripheral blood mononuclear cells (PBMCs), collected when the disease was refractory, from a patient treated with antithyroid drugs. All receptors come from a female donor with Graves disease.

This sequence joins TRBV29-1 and TRBJ2-2, with a tentative D call TRBD2 (5 bases). Germline CDR1 and CDR2: SQVTM and ANQGSEA. Trimming took 4 bases from V and 6 from J, leaving 6 bases between them. The CDR3 is 11 amino acids. CDR3 nucleotides: TGCAGCGTTGTGCGGGCCGGGGAGCTGTTTTTT. This encodes CSVVRAGELFF.

The count of this clonotype is one. One base away lies a much larger clone, so this may be a sequencing read error. The genes are TRBV29-1 and TRBJ1-2; D might be TRBD1 (6 bases). This CDR3 has 14 amino acids. CDR1 and CDR2 from the germline V gene are SQVTM and ANQGSEA. Trimming left V 6 bases short and J 8 bases short, with 22 bases between. CDR3 region: CSVKTGGGVRGYTF. The CDR3 DNA sequence: TGCAGCGTCAAGACCGGAGGGGGGGTCCGGGGCTACACCTTC.

V usage is TRBV2 and J usage is TRBJ1-5, with D possibly being TRBD1 (6 bases). The CDR3 spans 15 residues. V lost 1 base to trimming and J lost 2 bases, with 9 bases between them. In germline, CDR1 is SNHLY, CDR2 FYNNEI. The CDR3 coding sequence is TGTGCCAGCAGTGAAGGGGGGACACGCAATCAGCCCCAGCATTTT. Translating it yields CASSEGGTRNQPQHF.

At least ten counts were recorded for this clonotype. This chain links TRBV15 with TRBJ2-5, with 9 bases aligning to TRBD2. The V segment lost 1 base and the J segment 5 bases; nucleotides outside the gene matches: 17. The CDR3 totals 19 residues. CDR1 is LNHNV and CDR2 is YYDKDF in the germline V gene (reference sequence). CDR3 DNA sequence: TGTGCCACCAGCAGAGTGCTTCTAGCGGGATCGTCGGAATGGGAGACCCAGTACTTC. Protein product: CATSRVLLAGSSEWETQYF.

This clonotype has a handful of counts. The chain recombines TRBV20-1 with TRBJ2-7; 13 bases map to TRBD2. There are 15 residues in the CDR3. Looked up from germline, CDR1 is DFQATT and CDR2 is SNEGSKA (reference sequence). Trimming at V came to 6 bases and at J to 5 bases, leaving 10 bases not matched to a gene. The CDR3 coding sequence is TGCAGTGCCTGGGACCGCGGGACTAGCGGGAACGAGCAGTACTTC. Translation: CSAWDRGTSGNEQYF.

The V and J genes are TRBV2 and TRBJ2-5; 11 bases are a match to TRBD2. Germline V gene data show CDR1 as SNHLY and CDR2 as FYNNEI. The CDR3 consists of 16 residues. V shed 3 bases and J 5 bases; nucleotides not matched to a gene: 8. The CDR3, as DNA: TGTGCCAGCAGTGATAGGGCTAGCGGGAGGAGTGAGACCCAGTACTTC. It codes for CASSDRASGRSETQYF.

The V and J genes are TRBV6-2 or TRBV6-3 and TRBJ2-6; 7 bases line up with TRBD2. The germline V gene encodes CDR1 MNHEY and CDR2 SVGEGT. This CDR3 comprises 16 residues. Trimming took 6 bases from V and 0 from J; bases not matched to a gene: 5. The CDR3 loop reads CASSKTSTSGANVLTF. The CDR3, as DNA: TGTGCCAGCAGCAAGACTAGCACCTCTGGGGCCAACGTCCTGACTTTC.

This clonotype was counted once. The rearrangement uses TRBV7-9 and TRBJ2-5; 12 nucleotides agree with TRBD1. The CDR3 extends over 16 amino acids. The V segment lost 5 bases and the J segment 4 bases; nucleotides outside the gene matches: 8. CDR1 is SEHNR, CDR2 FQNEAQ, per germline (reference sequence). The CDR3 reads CASSPGDRGQRETQYF. The DNA of the CDR3 is TGTGCCAGCAGCCCCGGGGACAGGGGGCAGCGAGAGACCCAGTACTTC.

Regarding this clonotype: A far larger clone is only one base removed, so a read error is likely. The chain combines TRBV6-5 with TRBJ2-1; D perhaps matches TRBD1 (6 bases). The J call may be incorrect, as the DNA end agrees better with TRBJ2-5. Germline assignment: CDR1 MNHEY and CDR2 SVGAGI. The CDR3 spans 14 residues. The CDR3 is CAGSLDRFQETQYF. CDR3 in DNA: TGTGCCGGCAGTTTAGACAGGTTCCAAGAGACCCAGTACTTC.

The table lists this clonotype with many counts. The J gene is TRBJ2-5, the V gene TRBV28; D is undetermined. CDR1 and CDR2 from the germline V gene are MDHEN and SYDVKM. The V end was cut by 5 bases, the J end by 4 bases, with 11 bases between. This CDR3 spans 13 amino acids. CDR3 DNA sequence: TGTGCCAGCAGTCTAAAACACCCAGAGACCCAGTACTTC. Its protein is CASSLKHPETQYF.

This clonotype was detected a few times. The V gene is TRBV12-3 or TRBV12-4, the J gene TRBJ1-4; TRBD1 matches at 7 bases. V dropped 6 bases and J dropped 4; count of bases not matched to a gene: 14. The CDR3 runs 17 residues. CDR3 nucleotides: TGTGCCAGCAGCTTTTCAGGGGGGGGGCGGATTAATGAAAAACTGTTTTTT. Protein product: CASSFSGGGRINEKLFF.

The rearrangement uses TRBV20-1 and TRBJ2-5, with 7 bases lining up with TRBD2. Germline V gives CDR1 DFQATT, CDR2 SNEGSKA (reference sequence). This CDR3 comprises 17 residues. V was clipped by 6 bases and J by 7 bases; unmatched bases: 23. CDR3 nucleotides: TGCAGTGCCCAGTACCCCACTAGCGCCGAAACTGCCGGGACCCAGTACTTC. It is translated as CSAQYPTSAETAGTQYF.

This chain joins TRBV27 and TRBJ2-1; TRBD2 is a possible D gene (5 bases). In germline, CDR1 is MNHEY, CDR2 SMNVEV (reference sequence). The V gene lost 2 bases and the J gene lost 9 bases, with 11 bases spanning the gap. This CDR3 spans 13 amino acids. Written as DNA, the CDR3 is TGTGCCAGCAGTTTAAGAGAGGGAAGTGAGCAGTTCTTC. Protein sequence: CASSLREGSEQFF.

The gene calls are TRBV6-1 and TRBJ1-3; the D gene is possibly TRBD1 (5 bases). Germline assignment: CDR1 MNHNS and CDR2 SASEGT. V shed 9 bases and J shed 5 bases, with 14 bases lying between them. This CDR3 region has 13 residues. The CDR3 DNA reads TGTGCCAGTGGGACGATCGAGCGAAACACCATATATTTT. This translates into CASGTIERNTIYF.

This rearrangement joins TRBV20-1 to TRBJ1-1; D unresolved. Trimming removed 1 base from V and 4 bases from J, with 13 bases in between. This CDR3 has 14 amino acids. Germline CDR1 is DFQATT and CDR2 is SNEGSKA (reference sequence). CDR3 DNA: TGCAGTGCTAGAGTTTTAGGTGAGCTCACTGAAGCTTTCTTT. It codes for CSARVLGELTEAFF.

The sample holds a few counts of this clonotype. The chain is built from TRBV6-1 and TRBJ2-7; TRBD2 aligns across 7 bases. Per germline, CDR1 MNHNS and CDR2 SASEGT. The J segment lost 3 bases and the V segment lost 3 bases, leaving 11 bases of the junction unmatched. The CDR3 covers 16 residues. The CDR3 DNA sequence: TGTGCCAGCAGTGATACTAGCGTCCGTACAGTCTACGAGCAGTACTTC. Translating gives CASSDTSVRTVYEQYF.

This clonotype showed up just a few times. V gene TRBV7-2 combines with J gene TRBJ2-5; TRBD2 agrees at 7 bases. Germline-derived CDR1 and CDR2 are SGHTA and FQGNSA. Trimming at V came to 5 bases and at J to 5 bases, leaving 5 bases not matched to a gene. The CDR3 consists of 13 residues. CDR3: CASSRGTIETQYF. The CDR3 DNA is TGTGCCAGCAGCCGAGGGACTATTGAGACCCAGTACTTC.

The table lists this clonotype with many counts. CDR3 sequence reads: CSVGTQETQYF. Here the CDR3 DNA reads TGCAGCGTTGGAACCCAAGAGACCCAGTACTTC. This chain uses TRBV29-1 with TRBJ2-5, with D unclear. Germline V gene sequence: CDR1 SQVTM, CDR2 ANQGSEA. The V end lost 4 bases, the J end lost 1 base, and 4 bases lay between the germline ends. The CDR3 length is 11 residues.

This clonotype turned up a few times. The chain joins TRBV19 to TRBJ2-5; tentative D call: TRBD2 (6 bases). Germline V CDR1 and CDR2: LNHDA, SQIVND (reference sequence). Trimming removed 6 bases at V and 5 bases at J, with 16 bases between. The CDR3 runs to 14 residues. CDR3 loop: CASSGASAGETQYF. As DNA, the CDR3 is TGTGCCAGTAGCGGGGCTAGCGCTGGGGAGACCCAGTACTTC.

The chain couples TRBV3-1 to TRBJ2-5; 10 bases map to TRBD2. J lost 5 bases, V lost 1 base, and 10 bases had no gene match. Per the germline V gene, CDR1 is LGHDT and CDR2 is YNNKEL (reference sequence). The CDR3 length is 17 residues. CDR3 protein: CASSQGFLAGVMETQYF. In nucleotides, the CDR3 is TGTGCCAGCAGCCAAGGGTTCCTAGCGGGAGTAATGGAGACCCAGTACTTC.

This clonotype has at least ten counts. The J gene is TRBJ1-1, the V gene TRBV20-1; 8 nucleotides match TRBD1. The CDR3 totals 12 residues. With 4 bases clipped from V and 4 bases from J, the junction kept 2 bases outside the gene matches. The germline gives CDR1 DFQATT, CDR2 SNEGSKA (reference sequence). The CDR3 spells CSATTGGTEAFF. The CDR3 region has the DNA TGCAGTGCTACCACAGGGGGCACTGAAGCTTTCTTT.

This clonotype was observed at least ten times. This chain connects TRBV28 to TRBJ2-7; D assignment may be TRBD1 or TRBD2 (5 bases each). Germline V CDR1 and CDR2: MDHEN, SYDVKM. The CDR3 consists of 15 residues. Trimming left V 3 bases short and J 3 bases short, with 15 bases between. The CDR3 region has the DNA TGTGCCAGCAGTTTCGCTGCACGGGGCGTCTACGAGCAGTACTTC. Its translation: CASSFAARGVYEQYF.

CDR3 sequence reads: CASSDGTSYTDTQYF. The CDR3 bases are TGTGCCAGCAGCGACGGGACATCTTACACAGATACGCAGTATTTT. This chain links TRBV2 with TRBJ2-3, with D perhaps TRBD1 (6 bases). This CDR3 is built from 15 residues. Trimming cost V 6 bases and J 2 bases, with 15 bases left between them. Germline-derived CDR1 and CDR2 are SNHLY and FYNNEI.

The chain uses TRBV20-1 and TRBJ2-5; 7 bases agree with TRBD1. Germline trimming cut 6 bases from V and 3 bases from J; bases unmatched to any gene: 4. This CDR3 has 12 residues. Germline assignment: CDR1 DFQATT and CDR2 SNEGSKA (reference sequence). For the CDR3, the DNA is TGCAGTGCCCACGACAGGGAAGAGACCCAGTACTTC. It specifies CSAHDREETQYF.

At least ten counts were recorded for this clonotype. The genes are TRBV29-1 and TRBJ1-2; D unclear. Trimming removed 7 bases at V and 4 bases at J, with 19 bases between. Germline loops: CDR1 SQVTM, CDR2 ANQGSEA. This CDR3 has 14 residues. The CDR3 DNA is TGCAGCGCCCCGGGGTCAGCGCCCAGCTATGGCTACACCTTC. Encoded protein: CSAPGSAPSYGYTF. Full variable domain (missing parts from reference TRBV29-1 and TRBJ1-2): SAVISQKPSRDICQRGTSLTIQCQVDSQVTMMFWYRQQPGQSLTLIATANQGSEATYESGFVIDKFPISRPNLTFSTLTVSNMSPEDSSIYLCSAPGSAPSYGYTFGSGTRLTVV.

This clonotype was found a few times. CDR3 DNA sequence: TGCGCCAGCAGCTTGGTCAGGGACTCCTACGAGCAGTACTTC. Translated, it gives CASSLVRDSYEQYF. This chain uses TRBV5-1 with TRBJ2-7; weak D call: TRBD1 (5 bases). This CDR3 comprises 14 residues. Germline assignment: CDR1 SGHRS and CDR2 YFSETQ. The V end was cut by 0 bases, the J end by 0 bases, with 7 bases between.

The chain links TRBV29-1 to TRBJ2-7; 11 nucleotides align to TRBD2. CDR1 and CDR2 (germline): SQVTM, ANQGSEA. This CDR3 spans 17 amino acids. The ends lost 3 bases at V and 2 bases at J; junction bases unmatched: 12. CDR3 amino acids: CSVEGGDRLAGTYEQYF. In nucleotides, the CDR3 is TGCAGCGTTGAGGGGGGGGATAGACTAGCGGGAACCTACGAGCAGTACTTC.

There are many counts of this clonotype. The V gene is TRBV27, the J gene TRBJ2-6; D is unclear. Deletions cut 3 bases from V and 0 bases from J, with 6 bases between. This CDR3 has 15 residues. Germline lookup yields CDR1 MNHEY and CDR2 SMNVEV (reference sequence). The CDR3 reads CASSFGSSGANVLTF. The CDR3 bases are TGTGCCAGCAGTTTCGGCAGCTCTGGGGCCAACGTCCTGACTTTC.

The CDR3 nucleotides are TGTGCCAGCAGTGACAGGGCTACGGATGAGCAGTTCTTC. Translated: CASSDRATDEQFF. The V call is TRBV2, the J call TRBJ2-1, with a tentative D call TRBD1 (5 bases). CDR1 SNHLY and CDR2 FYNNEI come from the germline V gene. The V end was cut by 3 bases, the J end by 8 bases, with 11 bases between. The CDR3 has 13 amino acids. Based on the CDR3 plus reference TRBV2 and TRBJ2-1, the full variable domain is EPEVTQTPSHQVTQMGQEVILRCVPISNHLYFYWYRQILGQKVEFLVSFYNNEISEKSEIFDDQFSVERPDGSNFTLKIRSTKLEDSAMYFCASSDRATDEQFFGPGTRLTVL.